Given below is one T cell receptor beta chain in context. What it recognizes is unknown. The data are from a study of multiple sclerosis patients with progressive multifocal leukoencephalopathy. Notes on the study in general: Lower normalized Shannon entropy suggested reduced TRB diversity in most PML patients. Before and during natalizumab, the clones expanded at PML already existed.

The method was immunoSEQ multiplex PCR; TCRdb's version includes in-frame clones alone and lacks a portion of them. The profile shows approximately 31,000 clones, about 90% of them singletons. Time point here: time of PML onset. Detection of JC virus DNA in cerebrospinal fluid confirmed PML diagnosed from clinical and MRI findings. Prior interferon beta treatment was universal, and the PML patients were all female. This sequence was found in a human donor with progressive multifocal leukoencephalopathy. The specimen was PBMCs, collected from a patient treated with natalizumab.

The CDR3 sequence: CASSSGQGAEKLFF. CDR3 nucleotides: TGTGCCAGCAGCAGTGGACAGGGAGCTGAAAAACTGTTTTTT. V and J are TRBV9 and TRBJ1-4, with 8 bases matching TRBD1. Germline CDR1 and CDR2: SGDLS and YYNGEE. Trimming took 4 bases from V and 7 from J; bases not matched to a gene: 6. This CDR3 has 14 residues. The full variable domain, its missing parts supplied by reference TRBV9 and TRBJ1-4, is DSGVTQTPKHLITATGQRVTLRCSPRSGDLSVYWYQQSLDQGLQFLIQYYNGEERAKGNILERFSAQQFPDLHSELNLSSLELGDSALYFCASSSGQGAEKLFFGSGTQLSVL.